A single sample is the source of the 7 T cell receptor beta chains below, sequenced in a study of blood T cell repertoires in COVID-19. Method: immunoSEQ multiplex PCR; TCRdb's copy keeps in-frame clones and lacks some. The sample has approximately 250,000 clones, 70% to 90% seen once. The sample consisted of PBMCs or T cells enriched from blood (not recorded which). These receptors came from a woman aged 25 to 39 with acute COVID-19.

CDR3 sequence reads: CASSPSLAGGTGELFF. In DNA form, the CDR3 reads TGTGCCAGCAGTCCTAGCCTGGCAGGGGGTACCGGGGAGCTGTTTTTT. J is TRBJ2-2 and V is TRBV27; 7 bases map to TRBD1. The CDR3 spans 16 residues. The germline CDR1 and CDR2 sequences are MNHEY and SMNVEV (reference sequence). Trimming removed 5 bases from V and 5 bases from J; junction bases left unmatched: 11.

This sequence joins TRBV6-5 and TRBJ2-1, with D maybe TRBD1 (6 bases). The CDR3 runs to 15 residues. Trimming shortened V by 6 bases and J by 3 bases, and 15 bases separated the two germline ends. Germline lookup yields CDR1 MNHEY and CDR2 SVGAGI. The CDR3 DNA follows: TGTGCCAGCAGCCCCGTAGAGGGGGACTACAATGAGCAGTTCTTC. This codes for CASSPVEGDYNEQFF.

The chain recombines TRBV5-8 with TRBJ1-5, with a possible D match to TRBD1 (5 bases). The germline V gene encodes CDR1 SGHTS and CDR2 YDEGEE. V was shortened by 4 bases and J by 2 bases, with 16 bases between the two germline ends. The length of the CDR3 is 16 residues. The CDR3 nucleotides are TGTGCCAGCAGCGGGGGAGGGTATGTGGGCAATCAGCCCCAGCATTTT. Amino acids: CASSGGGYVGNQPQHF.

This chain joins TRBV25-1 and TRBJ2-1; no clear D. The CDR3 spans 15 residues. From germline, CDR1 is MGHDK and CDR2 SYGVNS. V dropped 4 bases and J dropped 3 bases, with 13 bases sitting between them. The CDR3 DNA reads as TGTGCCAGCAGTGGAACGGGTCAAAACTACAATGAGCAGTTCTTC. Protein sequence: CASSGTGQNYNEQFF.

The chain carries TRBV28 and TRBJ2-2; TRBD1 agrees at 7 bases. The CDR3 has 18 amino acids. In germline, CDR1 is MDHEN, CDR2 SYDVKM. The ends lost 3 bases at V and 2 bases at J; junction bases unmatched: 12. This chain's CDR3 is CASSLTLYRGSNTGELFF. CDR3 nucleotides: TGTGCCAGCAGTTTGACCCTTTACAGGGGTTCCAACACCGGGGAGCTGTTTTTT.

This rearrangement joins TRBV28 to TRBJ1-4; D remains unclear. V was pared by 6 bases and J by 0 bases, with 8 bases between. Germline V CDR1 and CDR2: MDHEN, SYDVKM. The CDR3 covers 14 residues. This CDR3 is CASSRSATNEKLFF. In DNA form, the CDR3 reads TGTGCCAGCAGCCGCAGTGCAACTAATGAAAAACTGTTTTTT.

This chain uses TRBV7-9 with TRBJ1-4; 7 bases match TRBD1. The CDR3 has 15 amino acids. Germline lookup yields CDR1 SEHNR and CDR2 FQNEAQ (reference sequence). V trimming: 5 bases; J trimming: 5 bases; junction bases outside the gene matches: 8. The CDR3 region is CASSPTGTENEKLFF. The CDR3 coding sequence is TGTGCCAGCAGCCCAACCGGGACAGAGAATGAAAAACTGTTTTTT.